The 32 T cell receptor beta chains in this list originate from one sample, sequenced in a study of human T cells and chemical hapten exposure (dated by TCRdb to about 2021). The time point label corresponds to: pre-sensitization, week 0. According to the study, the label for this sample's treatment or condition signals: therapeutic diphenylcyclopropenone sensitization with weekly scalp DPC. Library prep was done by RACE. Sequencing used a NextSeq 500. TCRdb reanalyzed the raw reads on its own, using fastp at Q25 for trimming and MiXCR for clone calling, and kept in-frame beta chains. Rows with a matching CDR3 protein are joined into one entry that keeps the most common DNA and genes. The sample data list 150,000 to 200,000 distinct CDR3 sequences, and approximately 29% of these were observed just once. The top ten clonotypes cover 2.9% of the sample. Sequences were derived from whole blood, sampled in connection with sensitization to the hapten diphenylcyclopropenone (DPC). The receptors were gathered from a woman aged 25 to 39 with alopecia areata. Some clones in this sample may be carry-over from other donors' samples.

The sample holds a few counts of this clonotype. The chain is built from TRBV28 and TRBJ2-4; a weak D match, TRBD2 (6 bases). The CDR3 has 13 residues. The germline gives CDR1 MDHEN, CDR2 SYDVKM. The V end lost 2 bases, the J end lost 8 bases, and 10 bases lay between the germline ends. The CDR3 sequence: CASSLGGADIQYF. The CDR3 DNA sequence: TGTGCCAGCAGTTTAGGAGGGGCTGACATTCAGTACTTC. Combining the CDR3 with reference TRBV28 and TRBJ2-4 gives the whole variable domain DVKVTQSSRYLVKRTGEKVFLECVQDMDHENMFWYRQDPGLGLRLIYFSYDVKMKEKGDIPEGYSVSREKKERFSLILESASTNQTSMYLCASSLGGADIQYFGAGTRLSVL.

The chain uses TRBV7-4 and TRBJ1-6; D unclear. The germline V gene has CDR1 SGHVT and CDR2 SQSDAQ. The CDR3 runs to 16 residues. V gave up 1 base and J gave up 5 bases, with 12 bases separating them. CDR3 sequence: CASSLGATINNSPLHF. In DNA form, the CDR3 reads TGTGCCAGCAGCTTAGGAGCTACCATTAATAATTCACCCCTCCACTTT.

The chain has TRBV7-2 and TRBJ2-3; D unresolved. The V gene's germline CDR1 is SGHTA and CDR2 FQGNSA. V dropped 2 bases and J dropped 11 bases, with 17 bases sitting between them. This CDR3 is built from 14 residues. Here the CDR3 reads CASSLSPFVGEQYF. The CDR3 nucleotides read TGTGCCAGCAGCTTATCCCCTTTCGTCGGTGAGCAGTATTTT.

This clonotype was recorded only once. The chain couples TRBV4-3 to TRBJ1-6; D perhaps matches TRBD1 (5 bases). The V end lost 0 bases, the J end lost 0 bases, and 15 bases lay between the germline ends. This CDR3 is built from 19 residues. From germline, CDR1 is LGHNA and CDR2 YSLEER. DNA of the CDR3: TGCGCCAGCAGCCAAGAGACAGTAGCCCAGAGCTCCTATAATTCACCCCTCCACTTT. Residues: CASSQETVAQSSYNSPLHF.

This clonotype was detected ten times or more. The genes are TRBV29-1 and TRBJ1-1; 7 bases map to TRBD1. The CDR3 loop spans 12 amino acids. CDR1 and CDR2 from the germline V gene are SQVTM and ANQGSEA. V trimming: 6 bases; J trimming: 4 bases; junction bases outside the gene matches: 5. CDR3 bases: TGCAGCGTAACAGGGGAAGGCACTGAAGCTTTCTTT. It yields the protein CSVTGEGTEAFF.

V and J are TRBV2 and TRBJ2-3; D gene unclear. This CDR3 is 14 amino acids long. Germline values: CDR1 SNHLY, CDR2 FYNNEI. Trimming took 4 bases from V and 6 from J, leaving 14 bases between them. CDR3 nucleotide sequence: TGTGCCAGCAGTGTCGTAAGTCCTTTGGATACGCAGTATTTT. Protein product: CASSVVSPLDTQYF.

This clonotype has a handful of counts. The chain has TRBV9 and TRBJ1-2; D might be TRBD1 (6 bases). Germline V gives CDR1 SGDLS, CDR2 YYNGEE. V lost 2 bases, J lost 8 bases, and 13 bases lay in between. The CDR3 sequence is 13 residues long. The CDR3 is CASSVTTGPGYTF. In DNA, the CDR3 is TGTGCCAGCAGCGTGACAACAGGGCCCGGCTACACCTTC.

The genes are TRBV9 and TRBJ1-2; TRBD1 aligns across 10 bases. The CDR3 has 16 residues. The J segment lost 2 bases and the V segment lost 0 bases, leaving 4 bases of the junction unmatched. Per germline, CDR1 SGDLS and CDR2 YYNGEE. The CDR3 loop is CASSVAWGQGNYGYTF. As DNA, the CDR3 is TGTGCCAGCAGCGTAGCGTGGGGACAGGGGAACTATGGCTACACCTTC.

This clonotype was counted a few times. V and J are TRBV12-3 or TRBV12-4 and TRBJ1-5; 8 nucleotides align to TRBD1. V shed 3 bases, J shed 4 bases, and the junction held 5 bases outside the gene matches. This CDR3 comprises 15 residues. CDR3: CASSFRQGANQPQHF. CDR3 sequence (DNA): TGTGCCAGCAGTTTCCGTCAGGGGGCGAATCAGCCCCAGCATTTT.

CDR3 DNA: TGTGCCAGCAGCCCGTCACACGAGCAGTACTTC. Encoded protein: CASSPSHEQYF. This chain connects TRBV11-2 to TRBJ2-7; D is uncertain. The germline V gene encodes CDR1 SGHAT and CDR2 FQNNGV. Deletions cut 5 bases from V and 5 bases from J, with 7 bases between. CDR3 length equals 11 residues.

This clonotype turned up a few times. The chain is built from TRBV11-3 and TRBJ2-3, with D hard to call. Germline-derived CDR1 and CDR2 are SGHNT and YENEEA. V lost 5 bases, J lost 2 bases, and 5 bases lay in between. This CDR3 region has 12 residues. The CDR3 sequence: CASSKDTDTQYF. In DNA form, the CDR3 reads TGTGCCAGCAGCAAAGACACAGATACGCAGTATTTT.

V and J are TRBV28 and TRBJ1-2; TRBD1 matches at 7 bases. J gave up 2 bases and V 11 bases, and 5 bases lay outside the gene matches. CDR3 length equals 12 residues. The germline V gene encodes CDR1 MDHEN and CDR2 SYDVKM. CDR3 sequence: CASDRANYGYTF. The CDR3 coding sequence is TGTGCCTCCGACAGGGCAAACTATGGCTACACCTTC.

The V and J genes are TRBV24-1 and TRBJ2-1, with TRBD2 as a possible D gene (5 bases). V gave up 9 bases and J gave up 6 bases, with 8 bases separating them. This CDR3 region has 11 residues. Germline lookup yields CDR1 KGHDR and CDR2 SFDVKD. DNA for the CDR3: TGTGCCACCGAACGGGGCAATGAGCAGTTCTTC. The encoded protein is CATERGNEQFF.

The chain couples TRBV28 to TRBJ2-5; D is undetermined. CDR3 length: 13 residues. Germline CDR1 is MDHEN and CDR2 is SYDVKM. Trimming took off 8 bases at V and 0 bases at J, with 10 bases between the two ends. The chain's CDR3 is CASSRDYQETQYF. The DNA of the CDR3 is TGTGCCAGCTCCCGTGACTACCAAGAGACCCAGTACTTC. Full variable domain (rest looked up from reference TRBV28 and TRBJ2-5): DVKVTQSSRYLVKRTGEKVFLECVQDMDHENMFWYRQDPGLGLRLIYFSYDVKMKEKGDIPEGYSVSREKKERFSLILESASTNQTSMYLCASSRDYQETQYFGPGTRLLVL.

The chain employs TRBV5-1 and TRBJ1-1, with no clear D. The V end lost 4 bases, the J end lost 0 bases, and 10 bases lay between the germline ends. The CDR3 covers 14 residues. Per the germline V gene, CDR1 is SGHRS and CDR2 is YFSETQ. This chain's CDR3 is CASSPDRMNTEAFF. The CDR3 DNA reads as TGCGCCAGCAGCCCCGATCGTATGAACACTGAAGCTTTCTTT.

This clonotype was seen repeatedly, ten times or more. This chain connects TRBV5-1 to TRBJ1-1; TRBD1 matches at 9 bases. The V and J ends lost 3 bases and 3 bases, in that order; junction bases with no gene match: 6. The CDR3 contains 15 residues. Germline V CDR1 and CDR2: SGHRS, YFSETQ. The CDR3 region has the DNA TGCGCCAGCAGCTCCACAGGGGGCGCGTACACTGAAGCTTTCTTT. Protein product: CASSSTGGAYTEAFF.

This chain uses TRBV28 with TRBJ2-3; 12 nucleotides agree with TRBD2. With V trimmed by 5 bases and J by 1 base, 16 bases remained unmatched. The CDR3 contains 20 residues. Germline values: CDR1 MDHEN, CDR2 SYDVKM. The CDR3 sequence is CASSAWEGLAGSRGTDTQYF. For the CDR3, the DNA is TGTGCCAGCAGTGCATGGGAGGGACTAGCGGGTTCGAGGGGCACAGATACGCAGTATTTT.

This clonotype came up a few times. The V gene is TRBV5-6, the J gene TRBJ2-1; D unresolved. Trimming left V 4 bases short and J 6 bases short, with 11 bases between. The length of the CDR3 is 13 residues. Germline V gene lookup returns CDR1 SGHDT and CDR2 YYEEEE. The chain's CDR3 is CASSPDLGNEQFF. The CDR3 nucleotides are TGTGCCAGCAGCCCCGACTTGGGCAATGAGCAGTTCTTC.

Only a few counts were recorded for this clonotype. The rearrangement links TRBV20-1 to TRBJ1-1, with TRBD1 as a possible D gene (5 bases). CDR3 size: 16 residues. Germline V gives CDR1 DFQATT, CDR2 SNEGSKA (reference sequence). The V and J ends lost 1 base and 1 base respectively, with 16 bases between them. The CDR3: CSARASPGTGNTEAFF. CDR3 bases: TGCAGTGCTAGAGCCTCCCCCGGGACGGGGAACACTGAAGCTTTCTTT.

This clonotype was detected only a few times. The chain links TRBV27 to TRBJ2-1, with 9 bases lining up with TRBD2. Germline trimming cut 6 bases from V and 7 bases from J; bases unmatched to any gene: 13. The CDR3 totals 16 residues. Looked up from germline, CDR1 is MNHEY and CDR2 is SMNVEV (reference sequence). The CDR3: CASSRRSSGGNNEQFF. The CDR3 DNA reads TGTGCCAGCAGCCGTAGGAGTAGCGGGGGTAATAATGAGCAGTTCTTC.

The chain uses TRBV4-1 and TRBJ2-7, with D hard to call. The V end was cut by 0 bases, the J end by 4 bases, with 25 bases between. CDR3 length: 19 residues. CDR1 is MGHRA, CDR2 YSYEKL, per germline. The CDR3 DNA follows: TGCGCCAGCAGCCAAGATATCGGCAGTCCGGAAGGCGTCTGGTACGAGCAGTACTTC. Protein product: CASSQDIGSPEGVWYEQYF.

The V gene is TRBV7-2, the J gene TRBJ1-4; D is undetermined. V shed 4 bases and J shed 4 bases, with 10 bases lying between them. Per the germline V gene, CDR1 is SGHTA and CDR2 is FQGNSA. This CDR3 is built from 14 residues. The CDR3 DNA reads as TGTGCCAGCAGCTCCGACGGTTATAATGAAAAACTGTTTTTT. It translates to CASSSDGYNEKLFF.

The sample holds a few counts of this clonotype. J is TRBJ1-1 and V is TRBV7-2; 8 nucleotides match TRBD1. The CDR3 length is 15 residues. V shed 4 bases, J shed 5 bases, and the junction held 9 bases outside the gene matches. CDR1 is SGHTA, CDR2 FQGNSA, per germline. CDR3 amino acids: CASSSWTGTLTEAFF. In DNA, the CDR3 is TGTGCCAGCAGCTCATGGACAGGGACGTTGACTGAAGCTTTCTTT.

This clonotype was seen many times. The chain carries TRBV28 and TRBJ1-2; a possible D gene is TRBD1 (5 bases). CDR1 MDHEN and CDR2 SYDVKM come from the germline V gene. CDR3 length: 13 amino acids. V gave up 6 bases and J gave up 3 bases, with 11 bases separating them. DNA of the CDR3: TGTGCCAGCAGCCCGGGGGGTGACTATGGCTACACCTTC. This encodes CASSPGGDYGYTF.

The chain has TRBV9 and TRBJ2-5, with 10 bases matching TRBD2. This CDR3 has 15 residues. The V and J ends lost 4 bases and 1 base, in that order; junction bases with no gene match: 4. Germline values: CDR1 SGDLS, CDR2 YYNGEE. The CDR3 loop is CASSRAGGAQETQYF. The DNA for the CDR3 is TGTGCCAGCAGCCGAGCGGGAGGGGCCCAAGAGACCCAGTACTTC.

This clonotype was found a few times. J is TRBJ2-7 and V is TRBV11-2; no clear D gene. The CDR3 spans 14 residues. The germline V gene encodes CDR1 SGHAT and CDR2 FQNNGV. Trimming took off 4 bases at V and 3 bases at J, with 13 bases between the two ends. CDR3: CASSSFGFVYEQYF. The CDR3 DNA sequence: TGTGCCAGCAGCTCATTCGGGTTTGTCTACGAGCAGTACTTC.

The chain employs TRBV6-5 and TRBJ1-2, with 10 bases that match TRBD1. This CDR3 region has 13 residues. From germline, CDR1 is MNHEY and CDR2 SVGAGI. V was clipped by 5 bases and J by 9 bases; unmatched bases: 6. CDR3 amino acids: CASSVDRGLSYTF. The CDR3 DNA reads TGTGCCAGCAGTGTCGACAGGGGGCTTAGCTACACCTTC.

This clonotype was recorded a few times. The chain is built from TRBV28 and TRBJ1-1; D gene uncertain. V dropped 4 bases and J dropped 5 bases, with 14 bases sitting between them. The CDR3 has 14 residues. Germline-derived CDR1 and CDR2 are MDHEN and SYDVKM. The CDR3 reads CASSWVYGSTEAFF. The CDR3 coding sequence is TGTGCCAGCAGTTGGGTGTACGGCAGTACTGAAGCTTTCTTT.

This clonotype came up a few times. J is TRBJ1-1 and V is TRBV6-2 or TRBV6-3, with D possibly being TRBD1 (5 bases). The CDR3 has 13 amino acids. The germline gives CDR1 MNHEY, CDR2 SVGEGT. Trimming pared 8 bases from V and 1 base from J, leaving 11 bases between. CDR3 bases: TGTGCCAGCCATTGGGGACGGAACACTGAAGCTTTCTTT. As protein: CASHWGRNTEAFF.

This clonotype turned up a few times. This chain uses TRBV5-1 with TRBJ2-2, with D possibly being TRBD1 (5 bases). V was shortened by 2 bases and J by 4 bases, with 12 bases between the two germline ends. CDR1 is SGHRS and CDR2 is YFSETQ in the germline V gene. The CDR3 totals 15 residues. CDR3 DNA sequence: TGCGCCAGCAGCTTCCTTCAAAGGGGCACCGGGGAGCTGTTTTTT. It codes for CASSFLQRGTGELFF. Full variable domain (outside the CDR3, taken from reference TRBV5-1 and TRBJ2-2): KAGVTQTPRYLIKTRGQQVTLSCSPISGHRSVSWYQQTPGQGLQFLFEYFSETQRNKGNFPGRFSGRQFSNSRSEMNVSTLELGDSALYLCASSFLQRGTGELFFGEGSRLTVL.

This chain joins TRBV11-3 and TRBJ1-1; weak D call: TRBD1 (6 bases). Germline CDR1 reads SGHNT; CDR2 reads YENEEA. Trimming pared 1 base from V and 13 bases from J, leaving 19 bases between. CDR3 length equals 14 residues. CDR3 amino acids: CASSLGAGHPTGFF. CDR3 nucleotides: TGTGCCAGCAGCTTAGGGGCTGGACACCCGACAGGTTTCTTT.

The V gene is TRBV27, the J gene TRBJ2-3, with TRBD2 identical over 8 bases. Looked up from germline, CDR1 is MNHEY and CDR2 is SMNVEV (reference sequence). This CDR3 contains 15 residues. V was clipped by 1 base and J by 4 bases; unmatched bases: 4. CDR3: CASSLFALAADTQYF. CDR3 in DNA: TGTGCCAGCAGTTTATTTGCACTAGCGGCAGATACGCAGTATTTT.